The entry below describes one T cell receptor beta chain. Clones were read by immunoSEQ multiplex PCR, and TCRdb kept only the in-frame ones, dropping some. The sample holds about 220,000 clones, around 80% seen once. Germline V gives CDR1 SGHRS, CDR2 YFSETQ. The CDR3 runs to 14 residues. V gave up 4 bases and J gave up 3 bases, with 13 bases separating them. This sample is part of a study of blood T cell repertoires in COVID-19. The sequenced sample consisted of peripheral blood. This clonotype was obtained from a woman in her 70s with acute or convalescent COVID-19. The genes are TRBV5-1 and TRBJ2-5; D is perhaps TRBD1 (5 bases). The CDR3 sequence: CASSTGAPKETQYF. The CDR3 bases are TGCGCCAGCAGCACTGGGGCGCCCAAAGAGACCCAGTACTTC.